The subject of this entry is one T cell receptor (beta chain). No antigen is known for it. The CDR3 sequence is 16 residues long. V lost 3 bases, J lost 2 bases, and 7 bases stayed unmatched. Germline V gives CDR1 MDHEN, CDR2 SYDVKM. This sample was included in a study of T cell repertoires in cytomegalovirus infection. The study, taken as a whole, reports: The ex vivo response was dominated by HLA-C-restricted CMV-specific TCR beta clonotypes.

Each CDR3 protein is one row after TCRdb ran MiXCR on the reads. The table records around 740,000 distinct CDR3 sequences, 35% of them present only once. This chain links TRBV28 with TRBJ2-1, with 7 bases lining up with TRBD2. Sequenced material: PBMCs. This TCR derives from a human donor in good health (CMV status not recorded). Some clones in this sample may be carry-over from other donors' samples. The CDR3 loop reads CASSLSLADAYNEQFF. DNA of the CDR3: TGTGCCAGCAGTTTGTCGCTAGCGGACGCCTACAATGAGCAGTTCTTC.